The present T cell receptor (beta chain) was sequenced within a study of Ad26.COV2.S vaccination and SARS-CoV-2 variants. The table came from immunoSEQ multiplex PCR; TCRdb's copy has only in-frame clones and leaves some out. The sample records roughly 380,000 clones, around nine tenths being singletons. The treatment denotes: some 20 received Ad26.COV2.S at low or high dose, single or two shots; roughly five received placebo; per-sample allocation not given. Material that was analyzed had been drawn on day 63 after the first vaccine or placebo injection. The vaccine delivered Wuhan-strain SARS-CoV-2 spike through an Ad26 vector. Trimming took off 1 base at V and 13 bases at J, with 14 bases between the two ends. Germline lookup yields CDR1 MGHDK and CDR2 SYGVNS. The CDR3 spans 13 residues.

V is TRBV25-1 and J is TRBJ2-1, with D possibly being TRBD2 (5 bases). The input for sequencing was peripheral blood, taken in a trial of Ad26.COV2.S vaccine versus placebo. The TCR sequence derives from a person between 18 and 65 years old who received the Ad26.COV2.S COVID-19 vaccine or a placebo. CDR3 protein: CASSELGSAYQFF. CDR3 DNA: TGTGCCAGCAGTGAATTAGGTAGCGCCTACCAGTTCTTC.